One sample yielded the 27 T cell receptor beta chains listed below, sequenced in a study of T cells in localized non-small cell lung cancer. Generated by immunoSEQ multiplex PCR, the TCRdb table keeps only in-frame clones and is missing some. The sample records around 4,000 clones, around 21% being singletons. The sample was lung tumor tissue, taken before any cancer treatment. These receptors all come from an older female donor with stage I lung adenocarcinoma.

By its share, this clone is medium-sized (0.01 to 0.1%). This chain links TRBV18 with TRBJ2-2, with 9 bases lining up with TRBD1. With V trimmed by 4 bases and J by 0 bases, 3 bases remained unmatched. The CDR3 extends over 16 amino acids. Germline V gene data show CDR1 as KGHSH and CDR2 as LQKENI. The CDR3 DNA is TGTGCCAGCTCACACAGACAGGGGGCGAACACCGGGGAGCTGTTTTTT. It translates to CASSHRQGANTGELFF. The whole variable domain, remainder taken from reference TRBV18 and TRBJ2-2, is NAGVMQNPRHLVRRRGQEARLRCSPMKGHSHVYWYRQLPEEGLKFMVYLQKENIIDESGMPKERFSAEFPKEGPSILRIQQVVRGDSAAYFCASSHRQGANTGELFFGEGSRLTVL.

V and J are TRBV29-1 and TRBJ2-3; D possibly corresponds to TRBD2 (6 bases). The germline CDR1 and CDR2 sequences are SQVTM and ANQGSEA. V was shortened by 5 bases and J by 2 bases, with 11 bases between the two germline ends. This CDR3 has 13 residues. CDR3 DNA sequence: TGCAGCGTTTCGGCGGGAACCACAGATACGCAGTATTTT. Translated: CSVSAGTTDTQYF.

The chain joins TRBV19 to TRBJ2-3; the D gene is possibly TRBD2 (5 bases). V lost 8 bases to trimming and J lost 6 bases, with 15 bases between them. This CDR3 has 13 amino acids. Germline lookup yields CDR1 LNHDA and CDR2 SQIVND (reference sequence). In DNA form, the CDR3 reads TGTGCCAGTGGCCCGTCCGGGGAGGATACGCAGTATTTT. The encoded protein is CASGPSGEDTQYF.

This clone was detected many times. The V gene is TRBV6-8, the J gene TRBJ2-5, with 9 bases identical to TRBD2. The germline V gene has CDR1 MNHGY and CDR2 SAAAGT. The junction had 8 bases not matched to a gene; V was cut back by 10 bases and J by 5 bases. CDR3 length: 13 residues. In DNA form, the CDR3 reads TGTGCCACCTCCTTAGCGGGAGCGGAGACCCAGTACTTC. Translation: CATSLAGAETQYF.

The rearrangement uses TRBV5-1 and TRBJ2-7, with D tentatively TRBD2 (5 bases). Germline V lookup: CDR1 SGHRS, CDR2 YFSETQ. With 0 bases removed from V and 0 bases from J, the gap between germline ends came to 10 bases. The CDR3 consists of 15 residues. The CDR3 loop is CASSLGFGLSYEQYF. The CDR3 nucleotides are TGCGCCAGCAGCTTGGGGTTTGGACTCTCCTACGAGCAGTACTTC.

The chain carries TRBV19 and TRBJ1-1, with 7 bases identical to TRBD1. Trimming cost V 5 bases and J 2 bases; bases outside gene matches: 8. Germline loops: CDR1 LNHDA, CDR2 SQIVND (reference sequence). This CDR3 has 15 residues. CDR3 sequence reads: CASSVRGGANTEAFF. CDR3 DNA: TGTGCCAGTAGTGTTAGAGGGGGCGCAAACACTGAAGCTTTCTTT.

The chain carries TRBV30 and TRBJ2-7; 11 bases line up with TRBD1. Unmatched junction bases numbered 10, after V lost 0 bases and J lost 6 bases. CDR3 size: 16 residues. Germline assignment: CDR1 GTSNPN and CDR2 SVGIG (reference sequence). CDR3 protein: CAWSVRAGTGGREQYF. CDR3 coding DNA: TGTGCCTGGAGTGTCAGGGCAGGGACAGGGGGTCGCGAGCAGTACTTC.

The rearrangement joins TRBV19 to TRBJ1-3, with 7 bases fitting TRBD1. The CDR3 is made up of 15 amino acids. CDR1 and CDR2 from the germline V gene are LNHDA and SQIVND (reference sequence). Unmatched junction bases numbered 7, after V lost 5 bases and J lost 3 bases. In nucleotides, the CDR3 is TGTGCCAGTAGTGCACAGGGGTTTCGTGGAAACACCATATATTTT. It translates to CASSAQGFRGNTIYF.

The genes are TRBV30 and TRBJ1-1, with D tentatively TRBD1 (6 bases). CDR3 size: 12 residues. Deletions cut 0 bases from V and 11 bases from J, with 13 bases between. CDR1 GTSNPN and CDR2 SVGIG come from the germline V gene (reference sequence). CDR3: CAWSVRGGRAFF. The CDR3 DNA is TGTGCCTGGAGTGTACGAGGGGGGCGGGCTTTCTTT.

The V and J genes are TRBV6-8 and TRBJ1-6, with no clear D. The CDR3 length is 12 residues. The germline V gene has CDR1 MNHGY and CDR2 SAAAGT. Between the trimmed V and J ends, which lost 0 bases and 9 bases, there was a span of 3 bases. CDR3: CASSYSGSPLHF. For the CDR3, the DNA is TGTGCCAGCAGTTACTCGGGTTCACCCCTCCACTTT.

By sample share, this clone is medium-sized (0.01 to 0.1%). The chain employs TRBV9 and TRBJ2-1, with 9 bases lining up with TRBD2. V shed 3 bases and J 1 base; nucleotides not matched to a gene: 8. The CDR3 loop spans 17 amino acids. Germline V gene sequence: CDR1 SGDLS, CDR2 YYNGEE. The CDR3 is CASSEAGGGWSYNEQFF. CDR3 nucleotide sequence: TGTGCCAGCAGCGAAGCGGGAGGAGGTTGGTCCTACAATGAGCAGTTCTTC.

This clone counts as medium-sized. The chain combines TRBV11-3 with TRBJ1-2, with no clear D. This CDR3 comprises 14 residues. Germline V CDR1 and CDR2: SGHNT, YENEEA. The germline V and J ends were trimmed by 2 bases and 4 bases, with 11 bases remaining between them. The CDR3 DNA reads as TGTGCCAGCAGCTTACTCCCAGCAACCTATGGCTACACCTTC. It is translated as CASSLLPATYGYTF.

The chain links TRBV11-3 to TRBJ1-6; D perhaps matches TRBD1 (6 bases). The CDR3 covers 17 residues. CDR1 SGHNT and CDR2 YENEEA come from the germline V gene. Between the trimmed V and J ends, which lost 2 bases and 5 bases, there was a span of 16 bases. CDR3 sequence reads: CASSLITGGGDNSPLHF. In DNA form, the CDR3 reads TGTGCCAGCAGCTTAATCACGGGAGGGGGAGATAATTCACCCCTCCACTTT.

This chain uses TRBV25-1 with TRBJ2-6, with 7 bases that match TRBD2. Trimming took 7 bases from V and 2 from J; bases not matched to a gene: 5. This CDR3 is 15 amino acids long. Germline V CDR1 and CDR2: MGHDK, SYGVNS. In DNA form, the CDR3 reads TGTGCCAGCATCCCCGCGGGGGCTGGGGCCAACGTCCTGACTTTC. It yields the protein CASIPAGAGANVLTF. The whole variable domain, remainder taken from reference TRBV25-1 and TRBJ2-6, is EADIYQTPRYLVIGTGKKITLECSQTMGHDKMYWYQQDPGMELHLIHYSYGVNSTEKGDLSSESTVSRIRTEHFPLTLESARPSHTSQYLCASIPAGAGANVLTFGAGSRLTVL.

The gene calls are TRBV5-1 and TRBJ1-1; D call uncertain. Trimming shortened V by 0 bases and J by 4 bases, and 10 bases separated the two germline ends. Germline CDR1 is SGHRS and CDR2 is YFSETQ. The CDR3 is 14 amino acids. CDR3 DNA: TGCGCCAGCAGCTTGGCCCCCACCTCCACTGAAGCTTTCTTT. Translating gives CASSLAPTSTEAFF.

This clone occurred many times. The chain couples TRBV11-3 to TRBJ2-2; TRBD1 agrees at 9 bases. V dropped 4 bases and J dropped 5; count of bases not matched to a gene: 11. There are 17 residues in the CDR3. Germline-derived CDR1 and CDR2 are SGHNT and YENEEA. CDR3 in amino acids: CASSSSPPGQGTGELFF. The CDR3 DNA sequence: TGTGCCAGCAGCTCGAGCCCCCCGGGACAGGGTACCGGGGAGCTGTTTTTT.

The chain links TRBV9 to TRBJ2-1; maybe TRBD2 (6 bases). V was trimmed by 4 bases and J by 3 bases, leaving 17 bases between them. The CDR3 contains 16 residues. Germline lookup yields CDR1 SGDLS and CDR2 YYNGEE. Written as DNA, the CDR3 is TGTGCCAGCAGCCGGATGGCGGGAAGGGACTACAATGAGCAGTTCTTC. Translating it yields CASSRMAGRDYNEQFF.

This clone has more than one count but fewer than ten. The gene calls are TRBV6-8 and TRBJ1-3; perhaps TRBD1 as D (5 bases). V was trimmed by 6 bases and J by 0 bases, leaving 24 bases between them. The CDR3 sequence is 19 residues long. CDR1 is MNHGY and CDR2 is SAAAGT in the germline V gene. CDR3 region: CASSPGGSPGPFSGNTIYF. The CDR3, as DNA: TGTGCCAGCAGCCCTGGGGGGAGCCCAGGACCCTTCTCTGGAAACACCATATATTTT.

This clone was detected a few times. One end of the junction varies from germline; a read error may be responsible. V gene TRBV6-8 combines with J gene TRBJ2-6; D might be TRBD1 (5 bases). The CDR3 spans 15 residues. Germline loops: CDR1 MNHGY, CDR2 SAAAGT. The CDR3: CAISVQGSGANVLTF. As DNA, the CDR3 is TGTGCCATCAGTGTTCAGGGATCTGGGGCCAACGTCCTGACTTTC.

The V gene is TRBV11-3, the J gene TRBJ2-7, with 7 bases lining up with TRBD1. J gave up 1 base and V 4 bases, and 10 bases lay outside the gene matches. Per the germline V gene, CDR1 is SGHNT and CDR2 is YENEEA. The CDR3 loop spans 16 amino acids. CDR3 nucleotide sequence: TGTGCCAGCAGCTCAGAGGGAGCGACAGGGTCCTACGAGCAGTACTTC. The encoded protein is CASSSEGATGSYEQYF.

The table lists this clone with a few counts. The rearrangement links TRBV11-3 to TRBJ1-3; D is uncertain. Germline V lookup: CDR1 SGHNT, CDR2 YENEEA. This CDR3 has 16 residues. The V and J ends lost 3 bases and 3 bases respectively, with 15 bases between them. The CDR3 is CASSLERDMFGNTIYF. As DNA, the CDR3 is TGTGCCAGCAGCTTGGAACGCGACATGTTTGGAAACACCATATATTTT.

The J gene is TRBJ1-1, the V gene TRBV18, with 7 bases that match TRBD1. The V segment lost 6 bases and the J segment 7 bases; nucleotides outside the gene matches: 17. The CDR3 consists of 16 residues. Germline V gene lookup returns CDR1 KGHSH and CDR2 LQKENI. CDR3 sequence: CASSNLDTGAGSEAFF. The CDR3, as DNA: TGTGCCAGCTCTAACCTTGACACAGGGGCTGGTAGTGAAGCTTTCTTT.

The chain recombines TRBV6-8 with TRBJ1-1, with D perhaps TRBD1 (5 bases). The germline gives CDR1 MNHGY, CDR2 SAAAGT. The length of the CDR3 is 17 residues. V lost 3 bases and J lost 5, with 22 bases in between. The DNA for the CDR3 is TGTGCCAGCAGTTATACTGCGGGGCCCTTAGAGGGGACTGAAGCTTTCTTT. It codes for CASSYTAGPLEGTEAFF.

The chain recombines TRBV12-5 with TRBJ1-2; D gene uncertain. The CDR3 runs to 16 residues. Germline CDR1 LGHNT, CDR2 FRNRAP. The V end was cut by 0 bases, the J end by 1 base, with 12 bases between. The CDR3 loop is CASGLVHSSHNYGYTF. CDR3 sequence (DNA): TGTGCTAGTGGTTTGGTACATTCGTCGCATAACTATGGCTACACCTTC.

This clone is deemed medium-sized. The J gene is TRBJ2-2, the V gene TRBV11-3; D is perhaps TRBD2 (5 bases). V shed 3 bases and J shed 2 bases, with 10 bases lying between them. The CDR3 extends over 15 amino acids. Germline V gene sequence: CDR1 SGHNT, CDR2 YENEEA. This CDR3 reads CASSFLRENTGELFF. CDR3 sequence (DNA): TGTGCCAGCAGCTTTTTGAGGGAAAACACCGGGGAGCTGTTTTTT.

V and J are TRBV29-1 and TRBJ2-1, with D possibly TRBD1 on 6 matching bases. Germline V gives CDR1 SQVTM, CDR2 ANQGSEA. The CDR3 is 12 residues long. V lost 7 bases to trimming and J lost 2 bases, with 9 bases between them. The CDR3 here is CSAGTTYNEQFF. Here the CDR3 DNA reads TGCAGCGCGGGGACAACCTACAATGAGCAGTTCTTC.

This clone is medium-sized by share. V and J are TRBV9 and TRBJ2-7; possibly TRBD2 for D (6 bases). This CDR3 has 15 amino acids. With 0 bases removed from V and 0 bases from J, the gap between germline ends came to 10 bases. Germline V gene sequence: CDR1 SGDLS, CDR2 YYNGEE. CDR3 nucleotide sequence: TGTGCCAGCAGCGTAGCTGGAGGGCCCTCCTACGAGCAGTACTTC. Protein sequence: CASSVAGGPSYEQYF. Full variable domain (remainder filled in from reference TRBV9 and TRBJ2-7): DSGVTQTPKHLITATGQRVTLRCSPRSGDLSVYWYQQSLDQGLQFLIQYYNGEERAKGNILERFSAQQFPDLHSELNLSSLELGDSALYFCASSVAGGPSYEQYFGPGTRLTVT.